The 16 T cell receptor beta chains presented below share a single source sample, sequenced in a study of T-cell reconstitution after alpha-beta-depleted transplantation in children. Researchers prepared the TCRbeta library using unique molecular identifiers, the study reports. MiXCR, applied by TCRdb to the PCR reads, yields one record per CDR3 protein. The sample holds 250,000 to 350,000 distinct CDR3 sequences; approximately 20% are singletons and the top ten take approximately 11%. The specimen was PBMCs, mostly from graft donor cells, collected 180 days after TCRalphabeta/CD19-depleted stem cell transplant. These receptors came from a male patient between 5 and 17 years old who had a stem cell transplant for acute lymphoblastic leukemia, so the T cells may come from the graft donor.

The V gene is TRBV20-1, the J gene TRBJ2-7; maybe TRBD1 (6 bases). The CDR3 is made up of 16 amino acids. Germline assignment: CDR1 DFQATT and CDR2 SNEGSKA (reference sequence). The germline V and J ends were trimmed by 0 bases and 3 bases, with 18 bases remaining between them. CDR3 protein: CSARDSPPTGHYEQYF. CDR3 in DNA: TGCAGTGCTAGAGATAGCCCCCCGACAGGCCACTACGAGCAGTACTTC.

This clonotype was counted between two and nine times. The chain uses TRBV11-1 and TRBJ2-5, with 12 bases identical to TRBD2. CDR1 is SGHAT, CDR2 FQDESV, per germline (reference sequence). The CDR3 covers 18 residues. J lost 1 base, V lost 3 bases, and 9 bases had no gene match. CDR3: CASSFRLAGVKFQETQYF. CDR3 coding DNA: TGTGCCAGCAGCTTTAGACTAGCGGGGGTCAAATTCCAAGAGACCCAGTACTTC.

The V gene is TRBV7-3, the J gene TRBJ2-2; D not resolved. The CDR3 loop spans 13 amino acids. V dropped 5 bases and J dropped 2 bases, with 6 bases sitting between them. In germline, CDR1 is SGHTA, CDR2 FQGTGA. The chain's CDR3 is CASSLYNTGELFF. In DNA form, the CDR3 reads TGTGCCAGCAGCCTATACAACACCGGGGAGCTGTTTTTT.

This chain links TRBV27 with TRBJ2-1, with D maybe TRBD1 (5 bases). The germline V and J ends were trimmed by 10 bases and 6 bases, with 10 bases remaining between them. Looked up from germline, CDR1 is MNHEY and CDR2 is SMNVEV (reference sequence). The CDR3 runs to 11 residues. The CDR3 sequence: CATLGPNEQFF. In DNA form, the CDR3 reads TGTGCCACCCTGGGGCCCAATGAGCAGTTCTTC.

This clonotype turned up a few times. This rearrangement joins TRBV7-3 to TRBJ1-2; no clear D gene. The ends were cut back, 8 bases at V and 4 bases at J, with 8 bases in the middle. The CDR3 runs to 11 residues. Germline assignment: CDR1 SGHTA and CDR2 FQGTGA. CDR3 in DNA: TGTGCCAGCGGGGAGGTCTATGGCTACACCTTC. This codes for CASGEVYGYTF.

This clonotype was found a few times. The V call is TRBV3-1, the J call TRBJ2-1; TRBD2 might be the D (6 bases). The germline gives CDR1 LGHDT, CDR2 YNNKEL (reference sequence). Trimming took off 1 base at V and 2 bases at J, with 9 bases between the two ends. CDR3 length: 15 residues. The CDR3 spells CASSQGSGAYNEQFF. DNA for the CDR3: TGTGCCAGCAGCCAAGGTAGCGGAGCCTACAATGAGCAGTTCTTC.

The rearrangement joins TRBV4-1 to TRBJ2-3; 10 bases are a match to TRBD2. This CDR3 is built from 16 residues. Losses at the gene ends were 5 bases for V and 2 bases for J; bases not matched to a gene: 7. Germline CDR1 MGHRA, CDR2 YSYEKL. The CDR3 here is CASSRVAGGFTDTQYF. The CDR3 nucleotides read TGCGCCAGCAGCAGGGTAGCGGGAGGTTTCACAGATACGCAGTATTTT.

The sample holds a few counts of this clonotype. The J gene is TRBJ2-1, the V gene TRBV29-1; D perhaps matches TRBD2 (5 bases). V was trimmed by 2 bases and J by 4 bases, leaving 12 bases between them. The CDR3 runs to 14 residues. Germline CDR1 SQVTM, CDR2 ANQGSEA. The CDR3 spells CSVENLAHYNEQFF. In nucleotides, the CDR3 is TGCAGCGTTGAAAACCTAGCCCATTACAATGAGCAGTTCTTC.

The chain joins TRBV15 to TRBJ2-1; 7 bases line up with TRBD2. The CDR3 runs to 15 residues. The V and J ends lost 1 base and 6 bases, in that order; junction bases with no gene match: 6. Looked up from germline, CDR1 is LNHNV and CDR2 is YYDKDF (reference sequence). The chain's CDR3 is CATSRAPGGSNEQFF. CDR3 coding DNA: TGTGCCACCAGCAGAGCCCCCGGCGGGAGCAATGAGCAGTTCTTC.

This clonotype was seen only a few times. The CDR3 DNA is TGTGCCAGCAGCTTTGATGGATTCACAGATACGCAGTATTTT. It translates to CASSFDGFTDTQYF. The chain recombines TRBV7-6 with TRBJ2-3, with D unresolved. CDR1 and CDR2 (germline): SGHVS, FNYEAQ. Deletions cut 3 bases from V and 2 bases from J, with 9 bases between. The length of the CDR3 is 14 residues.

The chain carries TRBV11-2 and TRBJ2-7; the D is unclear. Germline CDR1 and CDR2: SGHAT and FQNNGV. The CDR3 covers 11 residues. Trimming stripped 3 bases from V and 6 bases from J, with 6 bases between. CDR3 nucleotide sequence: TGTGCCAGCAGCTTTCCTCTCGAGCAGTACTTC. It specifies CASSFPLEQYF.

The chain joins TRBV19 to TRBJ1-1; D gene uncertain. The germline gives CDR1 LNHDA, CDR2 SQIVND (reference sequence). The CDR3 runs 13 residues. V was clipped by 9 bases and J by 4 bases, with 15 bases between them. The CDR3 nucleotides read TGTGCCAGCGAAGAATCCTCGACCACTGAAGCTTTCTTT. Amino acid sequence: CASEESSTTEAFF.

This chain joins TRBV21-1 and TRBJ1-1; whether TRBD1, the table's D call, matches the DNA was not checked. TRBV21-1 is labeled a pseudogene. The CDR3 totals 14 residues. DNA of the CDR3: TGTGCCAGCAGCCCCCCAGGGATGGACACTGAAGCTTTCTTT. It yields the protein CASSPPGMDTEAFF.

This chain uses TRBV27 with TRBJ1-1; unclear D gene. Germline V lookup: CDR1 MNHEY, CDR2 SMNVEV (reference sequence). The V end was cut by 6 bases, the J end by 4 bases, with 15 bases between. This CDR3 is 14 amino acids long. This CDR3 is CASSQRRVTTEAFF. The CDR3, as DNA: TGTGCCAGCAGCCAAAGGAGGGTGACCACTGAAGCTTTCTTT.

The chain has TRBV12-3 or TRBV12-4 and TRBJ1-2; D is possibly TRBD1 (6 bases). This CDR3 contains 12 residues. V lost 5 bases and J 5 bases, leaving 9 bases between the germline ends. The CDR3: CASSAGTYGYTF. Here the CDR3 DNA reads TGTGCCAGCAGTGCCGGGACATATGGCTACACCTTC.

The rearrangement uses TRBV11-1 and TRBJ1-1, with TRBD1 matching over 7 bases. The CDR3 has 18 amino acids. V trimming: 0 bases; J trimming: 5 bases; junction bases outside the gene matches: 15. Germline assignment: CDR1 SGHAT and CDR2 FQDESV (reference sequence). CDR3 in amino acids: CASSLAIIFGTASTEAFF. In DNA, the CDR3 is TGTGCCAGCAGCTTAGCTATCATATTTGGGACAGCGTCGACTGAAGCTTTCTTT.